This T cell receptor (beta chain) was recovered during a study of OX40 agonist ivuxolimab in advanced cancers. Study-wide background: Ivuxolimab, an agonistic anti-OX40 (CD134) antibody, was given to patients. Intravenous ivuxolimab at 0.01 to 10 mg/kg was given to patients every 2 weeks.

The repertoire was sequenced with immunoSEQ multiplex PCR; TCRdb's copy has only in-frame clones and lacks some. The sample includes just over 60,000 clones, 92% of them seen just once. Anyone with autoimmune disease history or systemic immunosuppression was excluded. Germline-derived CDR1 and CDR2 are ENHRY and SYGVKD. The CDR3 has 12 amino acids. Trimming cost V 5 bases and J 7 bases; bases outside gene matches: 3. The sequence came from an adult with an advanced solid tumor such as melanoma, head and neck, liver or kidney cancer. V gene TRBV10-3 combines with J gene TRBJ1-1; 8 positions match TRBD1. The specimen was CD4+ or CD8+ T cells sorted from blood, collected in a trial of the OX40 agonist ivuxolimab. CDR3 in DNA: TGTGCCATCAGTAGAACAGGGGGTGAAGCTTTCTTT. It specifies CAISRTGGEAFF.